This TCR beta chain derives from a study of immune evolution from preneoplasia to lung adenocarcinoma (dated by TCRdb to 2020 to 2023). In the study overall: The study profiled immune contexture across lung adenocarcinoma precursors and invasive adenocarcinoma using immune gene expression, TCR sequencing and multiplex immunofluorescence. Resected precursor lesions (AAH, AIS, MIA) and invasive adenocarcinomas were compared with paired morphologically normal lung tissue. The sample size was set by how many specimens were available, not by a prior power calculation. The immune data were integrated with whole exome sequencing and methylation data from the same cohort of nodules. The overall cohort was made up of around 51 patients with pulmonary nodules who had surgical resection. TCR sequencing data were obtained from under 60 patients. The study reported that about 100 samples were used for TCR sequencing. POLYSOLVER was used to infer Class I HLA alleles from exome data, and LOHHLA was used to detect allele-specific HLA loss. Overall study results and their limits: The findings reflected association rather than direct causation, and larger cohorts with long-term follow-up and longitudinal biopsies were considered necessary. Clonality was highest in normal lung, while later-stage lesions appeared to have lower clonality but higher T cell density and diversity. Because every patient came from Japan and China, how well the results apply to Western populations was uncertain. Normal lung had the highest top T cell clone frequencies, which appeared to decline progressively from AAH through AIS, MIA and invasive adenocarcinoma.

The junction shows trimming of 2 bases on V and 5 bases on J, and the gene matches do not reach 17 bases of it. The CDR3 measures 18 amino acids from cysteine to phenylalanine. The only DNA kept is the CDR3, 54 bases in frame from the first base. The germline V gene sets CDR1 to SGHTA and CDR2 to FQGTGA. About this clone itself: It lacks a known antigen. Per-base quality was not reported, and no clone a single base away is much larger than it.

The immunoSEQ hsTCRbeta Kit was used to sequence TCR beta CDR3 regions from DNA. Per the authors' processing: The ImmunoSEQ Analyzer was used to analyse the TCR sequencing data. T cell clonality was defined as 1 minus Pielou's evenness computed on productive rearrangements. The inverse Simpson index, applied to productive templates, was used to measure T cell diversity. T cell density was defined as TCR beta template counts normalized to usable DNA, with usable DNA estimated by amplification and sequencing of housekeeping genes. Two-sided Kruskal-Wallis tests were used to compare TCR metrics between histologic stages. Imported from immuneACCESS, the table was reduced by TCRdb to in-frame sequences with V and J called. These copies leave out some clones; in studies compared against another copy, an unresolved V gene accounts for under half, and the cause of the remainder is not known. D and trimming come from the DNA, and the V and J calls and clone size come from that table. The sample table records about 8,200 clones; 75% to 85% of these occur just once. Approximately 7.2% of the sample is taken by the ten largest.

Patients underwent resection in Japan or China between about 2014 and 2017. Histologic diagnosis of each case was confirmed independently by two lung cancer pathologists on H&E slides. DNA was isolated from FFPE tissue using the AllPrep DNA/RNA FFPE Kit. The chain employs TRBV7-3 and TRBJ1-2; 7 central bases correspond to TRBD1. This TCR derives from a person aged 55-80 years with lung adenocarcinoma. Sequenced input: FFPE adjacent normal lung tissue. The CDR3 is CASSLGARGTGVGYGYTF. Read as DNA, the sequence is TGTGCCAGCAGCTTAGGGGCGAGGGGAACAGGGGTGGGATATGGCTACACCTTC.